One and the same sample provided the 3 T cell receptor beta chains below, sequenced in a study of blood T cell repertoires in COVID-19. The assay was immunoSEQ multiplex PCR, and TCRdb's table has in-frame clones only and misses some. The sample holds over 200,000 clones, about 91% seen once. The specimen was PBMCs or T cells enriched from blood (not recorded which). These receptors were obtained from a human donor in a cohort exposed to, infected with or recovered from COVID-19 (not recorded which). The donor label of this sample is uncertain.

The chain couples TRBV4-3 to TRBJ2-7; 10 bases agree with TRBD1. This CDR3 region has 16 residues. From germline, CDR1 is LGHNA and CDR2 YSLEER. Trimming cost V 0 bases and J 3 bases; bases outside gene matches: 5. This chain's CDR3 is CASSQDWTGGYYEQYF. The CDR3 DNA reads as TGCGCCAGCAGCCAAGATTGGACAGGGGGGTACTACGAGCAGTACTTC.

The rearrangement uses TRBV2 and TRBJ2-3, with 8 bases lining up with TRBD1. The length of the CDR3 is 14 residues. V shed 7 bases and J 1 base; nucleotides not matched to a gene: 4. Germline CDR1 and CDR2: SNHLY and FYNNEI. This chain's CDR3 is CASTRGPGTDTQYF. The CDR3 nucleotides read TGTGCCAGCACCAGGGGGCCTGGCACAGATACGCAGTATTTT.

This clone was observed once. V is TRBV7-2 and J is TRBJ1-1; 7 bases fit TRBD1. The V and J ends lost 3 bases and 7 bases, in that order; junction bases with no gene match: 8. Germline V gene data show CDR1 as SGHTA and CDR2 as FQGNSA. The CDR3 spans 14 residues. The CDR3 is CASSLVQGVNEAFF. CDR3 sequence (DNA): TGTGCCAGCAGCTTGGTCCAGGGGGTGAATGAAGCTTTCTTT.